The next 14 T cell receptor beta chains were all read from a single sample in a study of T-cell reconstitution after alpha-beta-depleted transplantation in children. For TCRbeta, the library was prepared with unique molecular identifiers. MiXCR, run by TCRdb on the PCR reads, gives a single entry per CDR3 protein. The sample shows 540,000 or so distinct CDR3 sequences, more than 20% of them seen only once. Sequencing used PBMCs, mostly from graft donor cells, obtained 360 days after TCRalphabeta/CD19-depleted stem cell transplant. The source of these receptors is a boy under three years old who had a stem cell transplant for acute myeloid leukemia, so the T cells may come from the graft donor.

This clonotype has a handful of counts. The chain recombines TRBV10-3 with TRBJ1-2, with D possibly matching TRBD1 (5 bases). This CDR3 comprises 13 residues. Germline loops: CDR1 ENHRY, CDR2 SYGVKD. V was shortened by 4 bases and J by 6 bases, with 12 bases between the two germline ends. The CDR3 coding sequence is TGTGCCATCAGTGGCGGGGACGGCGATGGCTACACCTTC. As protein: CAISGGDGDGYTF.

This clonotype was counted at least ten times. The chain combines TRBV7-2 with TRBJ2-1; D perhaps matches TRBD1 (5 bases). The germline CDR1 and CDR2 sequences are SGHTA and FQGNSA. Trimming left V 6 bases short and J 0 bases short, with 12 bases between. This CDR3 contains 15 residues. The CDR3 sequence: CASSKQASSYNEQFF. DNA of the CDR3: TGTGCCAGCAGTAAACAGGCGAGCTCCTACAATGAGCAGTTCTTC.

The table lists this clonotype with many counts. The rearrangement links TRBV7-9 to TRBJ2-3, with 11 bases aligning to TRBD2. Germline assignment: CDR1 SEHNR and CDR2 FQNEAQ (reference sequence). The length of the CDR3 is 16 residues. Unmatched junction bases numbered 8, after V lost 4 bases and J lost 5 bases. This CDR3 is CASSYRSGGAEDTQYF. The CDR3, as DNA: TGTGCCAGCAGCTATCGTAGCGGGGGGGCCGAAGATACGCAGTATTTT.

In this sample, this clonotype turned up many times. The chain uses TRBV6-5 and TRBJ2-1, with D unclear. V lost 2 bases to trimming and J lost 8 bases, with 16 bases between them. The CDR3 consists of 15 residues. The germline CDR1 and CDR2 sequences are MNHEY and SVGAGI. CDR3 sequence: CASSYPFSGVDEQFF. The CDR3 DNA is TGTGCCAGCAGTTACCCGTTCTCTGGCGTCGATGAGCAGTTCTTC.

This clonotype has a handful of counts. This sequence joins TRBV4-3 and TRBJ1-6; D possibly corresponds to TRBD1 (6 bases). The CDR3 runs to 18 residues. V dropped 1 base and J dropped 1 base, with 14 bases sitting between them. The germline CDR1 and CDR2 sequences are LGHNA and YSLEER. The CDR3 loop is CASSQVKPRGSYNSPLHF. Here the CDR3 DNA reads TGCGCCAGCAGCCAAGTGAAGCCCAGGGGTTCCTATAATTCACCCCTCCACTTT.

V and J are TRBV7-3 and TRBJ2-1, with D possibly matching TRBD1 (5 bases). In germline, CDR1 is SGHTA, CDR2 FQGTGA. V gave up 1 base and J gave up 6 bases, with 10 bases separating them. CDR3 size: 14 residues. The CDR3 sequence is CASSLSPQGNEQFF. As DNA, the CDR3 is TGTGCCAGCAGCTTAAGCCCCCAGGGCAATGAGCAGTTCTTC.

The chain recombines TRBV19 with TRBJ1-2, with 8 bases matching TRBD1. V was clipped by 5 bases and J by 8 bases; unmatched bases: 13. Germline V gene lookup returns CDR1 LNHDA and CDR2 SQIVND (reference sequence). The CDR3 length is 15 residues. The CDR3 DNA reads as TGTGCCAGTAGTTCAAGGACAGGGTCCACGGGAGGCTACACCTTC. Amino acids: CASSSRTGSTGGYTF.

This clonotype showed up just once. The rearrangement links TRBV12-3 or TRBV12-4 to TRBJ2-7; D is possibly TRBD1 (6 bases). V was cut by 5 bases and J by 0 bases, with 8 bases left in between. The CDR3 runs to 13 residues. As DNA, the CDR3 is TGTGCCAGCAGTCAGGGGAACTCCTACGAGCAGTACGTC. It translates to CASSQGNSYEQYV.

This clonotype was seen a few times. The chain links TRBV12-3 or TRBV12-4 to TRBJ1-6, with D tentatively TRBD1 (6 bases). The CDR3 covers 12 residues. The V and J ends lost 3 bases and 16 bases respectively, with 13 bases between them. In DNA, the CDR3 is TGTGCCAGCAGTTTCGAGGGTACAGGGCTCCACTTT. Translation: CASSFEGTGLHF.

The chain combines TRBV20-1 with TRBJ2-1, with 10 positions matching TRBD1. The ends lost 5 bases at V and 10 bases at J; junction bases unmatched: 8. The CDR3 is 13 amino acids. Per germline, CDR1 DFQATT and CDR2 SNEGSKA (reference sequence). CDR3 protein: CSAPKLTGGEQFF. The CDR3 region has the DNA TGCAGTGCTCCTAAGCTGACAGGGGGCGAGCAGTTCTTC.

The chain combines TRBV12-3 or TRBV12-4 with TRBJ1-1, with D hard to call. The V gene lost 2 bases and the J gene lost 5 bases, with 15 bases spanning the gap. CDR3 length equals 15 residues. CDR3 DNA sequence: TGTGCCAGCAGTTTATTACCCGGGGTTCGGACTGAAGCTTTCTTT. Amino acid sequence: CASSLLPGVRTEAFF.

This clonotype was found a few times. The DNA of the CDR3 is TGTGCCAGCGTGATAACGTCATGGGGCTACGAGCAGTACGTC. Translation gives CASVITSWGYEQYV. The chain couples TRBV28 to TRBJ2-7; D gene unclear. CDR3 length equals 14 residues. Trimming took off 8 bases at V and 3 bases at J, with 17 bases between the two ends. From germline, CDR1 is MDHEN and CDR2 SYDVKM.

CDR3 sequence: CSATRQGGLYEQYV. CDR3 DNA sequence: TGCAGTGCCACCAGACAGGGTGGTCTCTACGAGCAGTACGTC. The rearrangement uses TRBV20-1 and TRBJ2-7; 7 positions match TRBD1. J gave up 3 bases and V 6 bases, and 11 bases lay outside the gene matches. Germline V gene data show CDR1 as DFQATT and CDR2 as SNEGSKA (reference sequence). The CDR3 covers 14 residues.

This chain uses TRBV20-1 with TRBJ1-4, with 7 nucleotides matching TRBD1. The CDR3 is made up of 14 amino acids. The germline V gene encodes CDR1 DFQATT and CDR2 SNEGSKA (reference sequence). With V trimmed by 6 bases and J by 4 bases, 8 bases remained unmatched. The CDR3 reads CSAPQTGYNEKLFF. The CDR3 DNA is TGCAGTGCCCCTCAGACAGGGTATAATGAAAAACTGTTTTTT.